This is a list of T cell receptor beta chains from one sample in a study of spatial heterogeneity in lung cancer. Using its own MiXCR run on the 5' RACE reads, TCRdb lists one record per CDR3 protein. The sample holds approximately 12,000 distinct CDR3 sequences; roughly 13% are singletons and the top ten take 2% to 3%. This specimen consisted of PBMCs, obtained at surgery. The source is a female donor with early-stage non-small cell lung cancer. The CDR3 runs from the conserved cysteine through the conserved F or W. The D gene is left open where the match is weak. Expanded clones get a size class; other rows say once, few or many, or leave the size out.

J: TRBJ2-2; size: few; V: TRBV5-1; D: -; CDR3: CASSQVRTGELFF; DNA: TGCGCCAGCAGCCAGGTTAGGACCGGGGAGCTGTTTTTT
J: TRBJ2-1; size: medium-sized; V: TRBV6-4; D: TRBD2; CDR3: CASSDSITSGTEQFF; DNA: TGTGCCAGCAGTGACTCGATCACTAGCGGTACTGAGCAGTTCTTC
J: TRBJ1-1; size: -; V: TRBV7-9; D: -; CDR3: CASSPGLYAFF; DNA: TGTGCCAGCAGCCCAGGGTTATACGCTTTCTTT
J: TRBJ2-4; size: many; V: TRBV7-2; D: TRBD2; CDR3: CASSLGMRGENIQYF; DNA: TGTGCCAGCAGCTTAGGGATGCGGGGGGAAAACATTCAGTACTTC
J: TRBJ2-7; size: few; V: TRBV12-3/TRBV12-4; D: -; CDR3: CASSLQGPAYEQYF; DNA: TGTGCCAGCAGTTTACAGGGGCCGGCCTACGAGCAGTACTTC
J: TRBJ2-4; size: -; V: TRBV2; D: -; CDR3: CASRGGAPKNIQYF; DNA: TGTGCCAGCAGGGGTGGGGCACCCAAAAACATTCAGTACTTC
J: TRBJ2-5; size: medium-sized; V: TRBV19; D: -; CDR3: CASSGTAGETQYF; DNA: TGTGCCAGTAGTGGGACCGCAGGGGAGACCCAGTACTTC
J: TRBJ2-7; size: -; V: TRBV18; D: -; CDR3: CASSPPTGGGDEQYF; DNA: TGTGCCAGCTCACCACCGACCGGGGGAGGCGACGAGCAGTACTTC
J: TRBJ2-7; size: medium-sized; V: TRBV6-6; D: TRBD2; CDR3: CASSPGGTLSYEQYF; DNA: TGTGCCAGCAGCCCGGGAGGGACACTTAGTTACGAGCAGTACTTC
J: TRBJ2-5; size: many; V: TRBV18; D: TRBD2; CDR3: CASSPPQAGGETQYF; DNA: TGTGCCAGCTCACCTCCTCAGGCGGGAGGGGAGACCCAGTACTTC
J: TRBJ2-7; size: medium-sized; V: TRBV7-2; D: -; CDR3: CASSSLGLAYEQYF; DNA: TGTGCCAGCAGCTCCCTGGGACTGGCCTACGAGCAGTACTTC
J: TRBJ1-5; size: medium-sized; V: TRBV20-1; D: -; CDR3: CSARWQGSSNQPQHF; DNA: TGCAGTGCTAGATGGCAGGGCTCTAGCAATCAGCCCCAGCATTTT
J: TRBJ1-1; size: many; V: TRBV7-2; D: -; CDR3: CASSLGGDAFF; DNA: TGTGCCAGCAGCTTAGGCGGGGACGCTTTCTTT
J: TRBJ1-2; size: medium-sized; V: TRBV29-1; D: -; CDR3: CSVEVGAYTF; DNA: TGCAGCGTTGAAGTGGGAGCCTACACCTTC
J: TRBJ1-1; size: many; V: TRBV20-1; D: -; CDR3: CSARDWGRGDTEAFF; DNA: TGCAGTGCTAGAGATTGGGGGCGAGGGGACACTGAAGCTTTCTTT
J: TRBJ2-7; size: -; V: TRBV6-5; D: TRBD1; CDR3: CASGRDRVYEQYF; DNA: TGTGCCAGCGGTCGGGACAGGGTCTACGAGCAGTACTTC
J: TRBJ2-1; size: -; V: TRBV20-1; D: -; CDR3: CSAPSLREANEQFF; DNA: TGCAGTGCTCCGTCCCTTCGGGAAGCGAATGAGCAGTTCTTC
J: TRBJ2-3; size: -; V: TRBV5-1; D: -; CDR3: CASKEGTSGTQYF; DNA: TGCGCCAGCAAGGAGGGAACGAGTGGGACGCAGTATTTT
J: TRBJ2-7; size: many; V: TRBV3-1; D: TRBD1; CDR3: CASSHRRQGGSYEQYF; DNA: TGTGCCAGCAGCCACCGCCGACAGGGGGGATCCTACGAGCAGTACTTC
J: TRBJ1-1; size: medium-sized; V: TRBV20-1; D: -; CDR3: CSALQGIIPEAFF; DNA: TGCAGTGCTCTACAGGGCATAATCCCTGAAGCTTTCTTT
J: TRBJ2-7; size: -; V: TRBV6-2/TRBV6-3; D: TRBD2; CDR3: CASSTSGYGEQYF; DNA: TGTGCCAGCAGTACTAGCGGCTATGGCGAGCAGTACTTC
J: TRBJ2-2; size: many; V: TRBV7-2; D: -; CDR3: CAILPGVRGELFF; DNA: TGTGCCATTCTGCCCGGGGTGCGCGGGGAGCTGTTTTTT
J: TRBJ1-5; size: many; V: TRBV6-5; D: TRBD1; CDR3: CASRSDRDQPQHF; DNA: TGTGCCAGCAGATCGGACAGGGATCAGCCCCAGCATTTT
J: TRBJ2-3; size: few; V: TRBV7-9; D: -; CDR3: CASSSAADTQYF; DNA: TGTGCCAGCAGCTCAGCGGCAGATACGCAGTATTTT
J: TRBJ1-3; size: few; V: TRBV2; D: -; CDR3: CATSEIQGGDRTTIYF; DNA: TGTGCCACCTCAGAGATACAGGGTGGTGACCGAACCACCATATATTTT
J: TRBJ2-1; size: few; V: TRBV11-1; D: TRBD1; CDR3: CASSSDRDEQFF; DNA: TGTGCCAGCAGCTCAGACAGGGATGAGCAGTTCTTC
J: TRBJ1-3; size: medium-sized; V: TRBV7-2; D: -; CDR3: CASSYNLVSGNTIYF; DNA: TGTGCCAGCAGCTATAATCTGGTCTCTGGAAACACCATATATTTT
J: TRBJ1-3; size: medium-sized; V: TRBV6-6; D: -; CDR3: CASRKSLSGNTIYF; DNA: TGTGCCAGCAGGAAATCCCTCTCTGGAAACACCATATATTTT
J: TRBJ2-7; size: many; V: TRBV20-1; D: TRBD1; CDR3: CSARKGANPYEQYF; DNA: TGCAGTGCTAGGAAGGGGGCGAACCCCTACGAGCAGTACTTC
J: TRBJ1-1; size: -; V: TRBV20-1; D: -; CDR3: CSAPGGHKGNTEAFF; DNA: TGCAGTGCTCCTGGTGGACACAAAGGGAACACTGAAGCTTTCTTT
J: TRBJ2-4; size: -; V: TRBV14; D: -; CDR3: CASSNRTENIQYF; DNA: TGTGCCAGCAGCAACCGGACAGAAAACATTCAGTACTTC
J: TRBJ1-5; size: medium-sized; V: TRBV7-9; D: -; CDR3: CASSLPNQPQHF; DNA: TGTGCCAGCAGCCTTCCCAATCAGCCCCAGCATTTT
J: TRBJ1-5; size: few; V: TRBV19; D: -; CDR3: CASSAQLIGQPQHF; DNA: TGTGCCAGTAGCGCTCAACTTATTGGGCAGCCCCAGCATTTT
J: TRBJ1-4; size: -; V: TRBV28; D: -; CDR3: CATTGLVNEKLFF; DNA: TGTGCCACCACGGGACTAGTAAATGAAAAACTGTTTTTT
J: TRBJ2-6; size: medium-sized; V: TRBV18; D: -; CDR3: CASRPPGMEFGANVLTF; DNA: TGTGCCAGCCGCCCCCCGGGGATGGAATTTGGGGCCAACGTCCTGACTTTC
J: TRBJ2-1; size: medium-sized; V: TRBV29-1; D: -; CDR3: CSVGTGTFYNEQFF; DNA: TGCAGCGTTGGTACCGGGACATTTTACAATGAGCAGTTCTTC
J: TRBJ1-1; size: medium-sized; V: TRBV5-1; D: -; CDR3: CASSLAREVTPGILNTEAFF; DNA: TGCGCCAGCAGCTTGGCCAGGGAGGTGACCCCAGGCATCTTGAACACTGAAGCTTTCTTT
J: TRBJ2-5; size: few; V: TRBV11-2; D: TRBD1; CDR3: CASSLIDRAETQYF; DNA: TGTGCCAGCAGCTTGATAGACAGGGCAGAGACCCAGTACTTC
J: TRBJ1-3; size: many; V: TRBV18; D: -; CDR3: CASSPETFRNTIYF; DNA: TGTGCCAGCTCACCGGAAACTTTCAGGAACACCATATATTTT
J: TRBJ2-2; size: -; V: TRBV19; D: -; CDR3: CASRKAANTGELFF; DNA: TGTGCCAGTAGAAAGGCAGCGAACACCGGGGAGCTGTTTTTT
J: TRBJ1-2; size: few; V: TRBV5-1; D: -; CDR3: CASSLGDRPGGYTF; DNA: TGCGCCAGCAGCTTGGGCGACAGACCTGGAGGCTACACCTTC
J: TRBJ1-5; size: medium-sized; V: TRBV12-3/TRBV12-4; D: -; CDR3: CASSLLAQPQHF; DNA: TGTGCCAGCAGTCTCTTAGCTCAGCCCCAGCATTTT
J: TRBJ1-1; size: medium-sized; V: TRBV10-2; D: TRBD1; CDR3: CASTSQGALTEAFF; DNA: TGCGCCAGCACTTCACAGGGGGCGCTCACTGAAGCTTTCTTT
J: TRBJ2-7; size: many; V: TRBV20-1; D: -; CDR3: CSARDETRRVGYEQYF; DNA: TGCAGTGCTAGAGATGAGACCCGCAGGGTAGGTTACGAGCAGTACTTC
J: TRBJ1-4; size: medium-sized; V: TRBV19; D: -; CDR3: CASSETPGRANEKLFF; DNA: TGTGCCAGTAGCGAGACTCCGGGACGAGCGAATGAAAAACTGTTTTTT
J: TRBJ2-3; size: many; V: TRBV5-5; D: TRBD2; CDR3: CASSLVSGKGTDTQYF; DNA: TGTGCCAGCAGCTTGGTTAGCGGGAAGGGCACAGATACGCAGTATTTT
J: TRBJ2-7; size: medium-sized; V: TRBV4-1; D: -; CDR3: CASSQGRDTEQYF; DNA: TGCGCCAGCAGCCAAGGTCGGGACACTGAGCAGTACTTC
J: TRBJ2-1; size: many; V: TRBV12-3/TRBV12-4; D: TRBD1; CDR3: CASSLLGQGDEQFF; DNA: TGTGCCAGCAGTTTGTTGGGACAGGGGGATGAGCAGTTCTTC
J: TRBJ1-2; size: -; V: TRBV10-3; D: -; CDR3: CAISVSGTEGYTF; DNA: TGCGCCATCAGTGTGTCGGGAACAGAGGGCTACACCTTC
J: TRBJ2-3; size: medium-sized; V: TRBV7-3; D: -; CDR3: CASSRLAGGPDRDTQYF; DNA: TGTGCCAGCAGCCGGTTGGCGGGCGGCCCAGACAGGGATACGCAGTATTTT
J: TRBJ1-5; size: -; V: TRBV2; D: TRBD1; CDR3: CASSAGTGYHSNQPQHF; DNA: TGTGCCAGCAGTGCCGGGACAGGGTACCATAGCAATCAGCCCCAGCATTTT
J: TRBJ1-5; size: medium-sized; V: TRBV28; D: TRBD1; CDR3: CASSPGTGVNQPQHF; DNA: TGTGCCAGCAGCCCCGGGACAGGGGTCAATCAGCCCCAGCATTTT
J: TRBJ1-5; size: many; V: TRBV28; D: -; CDR3: CASSFMSQPQHF; DNA: TGTGCCAGCAGTTTTATGTCTCAGCCCCAGCATTTT
J: TRBJ2-1; size: medium-sized; V: TRBV29-1; D: -; CDR3: CSVPKYNEQFF; DNA: TGCAGCGTCCCAAAATACAATGAGCAGTTCTTC
J: TRBJ2-3; size: many; V: TRBV18; D: -; CDR3: CASSPRSGDTQYF; DNA: TGTGCCAGCTCTCCCCGTTCGGGGGATACGCAGTATTTT
J: TRBJ2-3; size: medium-sized; V: TRBV12-3/TRBV12-4; D: -; CDR3: CASSLTGTGSQYF; DNA: TGTGCCAGCAGTTTGACAGGAACGGGTTCGCAGTATTTT
J: TRBJ2-5; size: -; V: TRBV9; D: -; CDR3: CASSVENGKTQYF; DNA: TGTGCCAGCAGCGTAGAAAATGGGAAGACCCAGTACTTC
J: TRBJ1-4; size: few; V: TRBV29-1; D: -; CDR3: CSVEGSRDDDEKLFF; DNA: TGCAGCGTTGAAGGTTCGAGGGATGACGATGAAAAACTGTTTTTT